The rows below give T cell receptor beta chains drawn from one sample of a study of cytomegalovirus exposure and HLA in healthy donors. Using immunoSEQ multiplex PCR, the repertoire was profiled, and TCRdb retains in-frame clones only, with some absent. This table has about 200,000 clones, 80% to 85% appearing once. Source material: PBMCs. The receptors originated from a boy aged 2-9 years in good health and CMV-seronegative. Both conserved end residues are part of each CDR3. D genes are given only for firm matches. Not all rows give a size; the values are once, few, many and, for expanded clones, a class.

V gene: TRBV7-2; clone size: once; D gene: -; J gene: TRBJ2-1; CDR3 DNA: TGTGCCAGCAGCTCTACAGGGTTAAAGCAGTTCTTC; CDR3 protein: CASSSTGLKQFF
V gene: TRBV7-6; clone size: -; D gene: TRBD2; J gene: TRBJ2-2; CDR3 DNA: TGTGCCAGCAGCCCGACCTGGGAGGGGCGCACCGGGGAGCTGTTTTTT; CDR3 protein: CASSPTWEGRTGELFF
V gene: TRBV2; clone size: -; D gene: -; J gene: TRBJ1-3; CDR3 DNA: TGTGCCAGGTCAGGGGCTAGCTCTGGAAACACCATATATTTT; CDR3 protein: CARSGASSGNTIYF
V gene: TRBV11-2; clone size: once; D gene: TRBD2; J gene: TRBJ2-3; CDR3 DNA: TGTGCCAGCAGCCCAGGCGGGAGTAGCGGGGTTAGCACAGATACGCAGTATTTT; CDR3 protein: CASSPGGSSGVSTDTQYF
V gene: TRBV7-8; clone size: -; D gene: -; J gene: TRBJ2-7; CDR3 DNA: TGTGCCAGCAGTATTGACGGGACACGCGCCTACGAGCAGTACTTC; CDR3 protein: CASSIDGTRAYEQYF
V gene: TRBV5-6; clone size: -; D gene: TRBD2; J gene: TRBJ2-1; CDR3 DNA: TGTGCCAGCAGCTTGGTGGCGGGGGGGCGGAATGAGCAGTTCTTC; CDR3 protein: CASSLVAGGRNEQFF
V gene: TRBV6-5; clone size: -; D gene: -; J gene: TRBJ2-7; CDR3 DNA: TGTGCCAGCAGTGAAGGGGCCCGCTACGAGCAGTACTTC; CDR3 protein: CASSEGARYEQYF
V gene: TRBV4-1; clone size: -; D gene: -; J gene: TRBJ1-3; CDR3 DNA: TGCGCCAGCAGCTCCATGGGGAGCCACTCTGGAAACACCATATATTTT; CDR3 protein: CASSSMGSHSGNTIYF
V gene: TRBV6-5; clone size: -; D gene: -; J gene: TRBJ1-2; CDR3 DNA: TGTGCCAGCACCCAGGGGAACTATGGCTACACCTTC; CDR3 protein: CASTQGNYGYTF
V gene: TRBV5-5; clone size: -; D gene: -; J gene: TRBJ2-7; CDR3 DNA: TGTGCCAGCAGCTTGGGAGGGTTCAGCTCCTACGAGCAGTACTTC; CDR3 protein: CASSLGGFSSYEQYF
V gene: TRBV5-4; clone size: -; D gene: -; J gene: TRBJ1-1; CDR3 DNA: TGTGCCAGCAGCCGGGGGGTTCTCGAAGCTTTCTTT; CDR3 protein: CASSRGVLEAFF
V gene: TRBV2; clone size: few; D gene: TRBD1; J gene: TRBJ2-3; CDR3 DNA: TGTGCCAGTCAGGACAGGGGGCGACCAGATACGCAGTATTTT; CDR3 protein: CASQDRGRPDTQYF
V gene: TRBV19; clone size: -; D gene: TRBD1; J gene: TRBJ1-1; CDR3 DNA: TGTGCCAGTAGTCTTAACAACAGGGGATCGAGGAGCACTGAAGCTTTCTTT; CDR3 protein: CASSLNNRGSRSTEAFF
V gene: TRBV7-6; clone size: -; D gene: -; J gene: TRBJ2-5; CDR3 DNA: TGTGCCAGCAGCTTACAGGACTACCACTCGGAGACCCAGTACTTC; CDR3 protein: CASSLQDYHSETQYF
V gene: TRBV19; clone size: -; D gene: -; J gene: TRBJ2-2; CDR3 DNA: TGTGCCAGTAGTATAAACGAGCGGGACACCGGGGAGCTGTTTTTT; CDR3 protein: CASSINERDTGELFF
V gene: TRBV21-1; clone size: once; D gene: -; J gene: TRBJ1-2; CDR3 DNA: TGTGCCAGCAGCAAAGTGCGGCCGAGGGGGCGGTCTGGCTACACCTTC; CDR3 protein: CASSKVRPRGRSGYTF
V gene: TRBV11-2; clone size: -; D gene: TRBD1; J gene: TRBJ1-1; CDR3 DNA: TGTGCCAGCAGCAGCTACAGGGGTATGAACACTGAAGCTTTCTTT; CDR3 protein: CASSSYRGMNTEAFF
V gene: TRBV2; clone size: few; D gene: TRBD1; J gene: TRBJ2-7; CDR3 DNA: TGTGCCAGCATTATGGACAGGGGAAAATACGAGCAGTACTTC; CDR3 protein: CASIMDRGKYEQYF
V gene: TRBV5-6; clone size: -; D gene: TRBD1; J gene: TRBJ1-2; CDR3 DNA: TGTGCCAGCAGCTTCGGACAGGGAAGTGGCTACACCTTC; CDR3 protein: CASSFGQGSGYTF
V gene: TRBV12-5; clone size: -; D gene: -; J gene: TRBJ1-1; CDR3 DNA: TGTGCTAGTGGTAACTACCCGGGACTTTCGAACACTGAAGCTTTCTTT; CDR3 protein: CASGNYPGLSNTEAFF
V gene: TRBV4-2; clone size: -; D gene: -; J gene: TRBJ1-5; CDR3 DNA: TGTGCCAGCAGCCAAGACACAGGCGTGTCCCAGCATTTT; CDR3 protein: CASSQDTGVSQHF
V gene: TRBV19; clone size: -; D gene: TRBD1; J gene: TRBJ2-6; CDR3 DNA: TGTGCCAGTAGTCATGGACAGGGTCTCTCTGGGGCCAACGTCCTGACTTTC; CDR3 protein: CASSHGQGLSGANVLTF
V gene: TRBV4-1; clone size: -; D gene: TRBD1; J gene: TRBJ1-4; CDR3 DNA: TGCGCCAGCAGCCGACAGGGGCCTGCAACTAATGAAAAACTGTTTTTT; CDR3 protein: CASSRQGPATNEKLFF
V gene: TRBV4-1; clone size: -; D gene: -; J gene: TRBJ2-1; CDR3 DNA: TGCGCCAGCAGCCTTGACAGATACAATGAGCAGTTCTTC; CDR3 protein: CASSLDRYNEQFF
V gene: TRBV7-2; clone size: -; D gene: -; J gene: TRBJ1-5; CDR3 DNA: TGTGCCAGCAGCTTAGTGGGAGAAGGCAATCAGCCCCAGCATTTT; CDR3 protein: CASSLVGEGNQPQHF
V gene: TRBV5-6; clone size: -; D gene: -; J gene: TRBJ2-7; CDR3 DNA: TGTGCCAGCAGCTTCGGTCAAACCTACGAGCAGTACTTC; CDR3 protein: CASSFGQTYEQYF
V gene: TRBV7-3; clone size: -; D gene: -; J gene: TRBJ2-4; CDR3 DNA: TGTGCCAGCAGCTTAGGTAGCGGAGGCATTCAGTACTTC; CDR3 protein: CASSLGSGGIQYF
V gene: TRBV7-3; clone size: -; D gene: TRBD1; J gene: TRBJ2-7; CDR3 DNA: TGTGCCAGCAGCTGGCCGGGACAGGGTAACTACGAGCAGTACTTC; CDR3 protein: CASSWPGQGNYEQYF
V gene: TRBV12-2; clone size: -; D gene: -; J gene: TRBJ2-2; CDR3 DNA: TGTGCAAGTCGCTTGTCTCTAGCGGGAGGGCCTGACGGGGAGCTGTCTTTT; CDR3 protein: CASRLSLAGGPDGELSF
V gene: TRBV5-1; clone size: -; D gene: TRBD2; J gene: TRBJ2-1; CDR3 DNA: TGCGCCAGCAGCTTGGGACTAGCGGGAGGGCACAATGAGCAGTTCTTC; CDR3 protein: CASSLGLAGGHNEQFF
V gene: TRBV12-5; clone size: -; D gene: -; J gene: TRBJ1-5; CDR3 DNA: TGTGCTAGTGGTTTGGTTTTTGCGGGGAATAGCAATCAGCCCCAGCATTTT; CDR3 protein: CASGLVFAGNSNQPQHF
V gene: TRBV14; clone size: -; D gene: -; J gene: TRBJ1-4; CDR3 DNA: TGTGCCAGCAGCCAAGCATTGGGGGCGAGGGAAAAACTGTTTTTT; CDR3 protein: CASSQALGAREKLFF
V gene: TRBV6-6; clone size: -; D gene: -; J gene: TRBJ1-2; CDR3 DNA: TGTGCCAGCAGTTACTCCCCTTTGGCTGATAACTATGGCTACACCTTC; CDR3 protein: CASSYSPLADNYGYTF
V gene: TRBV10-3; clone size: -; D gene: TRBD1; J gene: TRBJ1-1; CDR3 DNA: TGTGCCATCGGGGGACAGGGAGGCAACACTGAAGCTTTCTTT; CDR3 protein: CAIGGQGGNTEAFF
V gene: TRBV5-5; clone size: -; D gene: -; J gene: TRBJ2-7; CDR3 DNA: TGTGCCAGCAGCTTGTATTTCGGGGTTTACGAGCAGTACTTC; CDR3 protein: CASSLYFGVYEQYF
V gene: TRBV6-4; clone size: -; D gene: TRBD2; J gene: TRBJ2-7; CDR3 DNA: TGTGCCAGCAGTGAGAGCGGGGGGGCCTACGAGCAGTACTTC; CDR3 protein: CASSESGGAYEQYF
V gene: TRBV7-3; clone size: -; D gene: TRBD2; J gene: TRBJ2-7; CDR3 DNA: TGTGCCAGCAGCTTAGCCAGCGGGGGGCCCTACGAGCAGTACTTC; CDR3 protein: CASSLASGGPYEQYF
V gene: TRBV6-5; clone size: -; D gene: TRBD2; J gene: TRBJ2-1; CDR3 DNA: TGTGCCAGCAGGACTAGCGGGAGAAAATGGGAGCAGTTCTTC; CDR3 protein: CASRTSGRKWEQFF
V gene: TRBV6-1; clone size: -; D gene: -; J gene: TRBJ2-5; CDR3 DNA: TGTGCCAGCAGTGGCAGGGGTTATCAAGAGACCCAGTACTTC; CDR3 protein: CASSGRGYQETQYF
V gene: TRBV7-9; clone size: once; D gene: -; J gene: TRBJ1-1; CDR3 DNA: TGTGCCAGCAGCCCGGAAAAGGGCAGGGTTTCATGGACTGAAGCTTTCTTT; CDR3 protein: CASSPEKGRVSWTEAFF
V gene: TRBV6-1; clone size: few; D gene: TRBD2; J gene: TRBJ2-3; CDR3 DNA: TGTGCCAGTATCCGACTAGCGGTACCCGATACGCAGTATTTT; CDR3 protein: CASIRLAVPDTQYF
V gene: TRBV9; clone size: -; D gene: -; J gene: TRBJ2-2; CDR3 DNA: TGTGCCAGCAGCGTCGGACAGTCGAACACCGGGGAGCTGTTTTTT; CDR3 protein: CASSVGQSNTGELFF
V gene: TRBV5-4; clone size: -; D gene: TRBD2; J gene: TRBJ2-2; CDR3 DNA: TGTGCCAGCACCGTACGCGGGGGGTCCCTTAACACCGGGGAGCTGTTTTTT; CDR3 protein: CASTVRGGSLNTGELFF
V gene: TRBV5-4; clone size: -; D gene: -; J gene: TRBJ1-4; CDR3 DNA: TGTGCCAGCAGCTTGCTGGGCCAGAACGGCGAAAAACTGTTTTTT; CDR3 protein: CASSLLGQNGEKLFF
V gene: TRBV11-3; clone size: once; D gene: TRBD1; J gene: TRBJ2-2; CDR3 DNA: TGTGCCAGCAGTTCGGGACAGGGAGACACCGGGGAGCTGTTTTTT; CDR3 protein: CASSSGQGDTGELFF
V gene: TRBV15; clone size: -; D gene: -; J gene: TRBJ1-3; CDR3 DNA: TGTGCCACCAGCAGAGATCAGCCCTCGGGAGGAAACACCATATATTTT; CDR3 protein: CATSRDQPSGGNTIYF
V gene: TRBV4-2; clone size: -; D gene: TRBD2; J gene: TRBJ2-1; CDR3 DNA: TGTGCCAGCAGCCAATATCGGACTAGCGGGGGGTCCCCGCGGAATGAGCAGTTCTTC; CDR3 protein: CASSQYRTSGGSPRNEQFF
V gene: TRBV5-6; clone size: -; D gene: TRBD2; J gene: TRBJ2-5; CDR3 DNA: TGTGCCAGCAGCTTGTTCCCTAGCGGGGGTGAGACCCAGTACTTC; CDR3 protein: CASSLFPSGGETQYF
V gene: TRBV19; clone size: -; D gene: TRBD1; J gene: TRBJ2-7; CDR3 DNA: TGTGCCAGTAGTATCCGGGGGACAGGGGAACTAGGCGAGCAGTACTTC; CDR3 protein: CASSIRGTGELGEQYF
V gene: TRBV2; clone size: -; D gene: TRBD2; J gene: TRBJ2-7; CDR3 DNA: TGTGCCAGCAGTGAGGAGCGGGGGGCATACGAGCAGTACTTC; CDR3 protein: CASSEERGAYEQYF
V gene: TRBV7-6; clone size: -; D gene: TRBD2; J gene: TRBJ2-1; CDR3 DNA: TGTGCCAGCGTTAGCGGGGGATACAATGAGCAGTTCTTC; CDR3 protein: CASVSGGYNEQFF
V gene: TRBV2; clone size: -; D gene: TRBD1; J gene: TRBJ2-1; CDR3 DNA: TGTGCCAGCAGGGACGGACAGGGGGCCTACAATGAGCAGTTCTTC; CDR3 protein: CASRDGQGAYNEQFF
V gene: TRBV7-8; clone size: -; D gene: -; J gene: TRBJ2-2; CDR3 DNA: TGTGCCAGCAGCTTCGGGACACGTACCGGGGAGCTGTTTTTT; CDR3 protein: CASSFGTRTGELFF
V gene: TRBV10-3; clone size: -; D gene: -; J gene: TRBJ2-1; CDR3 DNA: TGTGCCATCCGGGCGGGCGATAACAATGAGCAGTTCTTC; CDR3 protein: CAIRAGDNNEQFF
V gene: TRBV9; clone size: -; D gene: TRBD1; J gene: TRBJ1-2; CDR3 DNA: TGTGCCAGCAGCGGGACAGGGCTTGACTACACCTTC; CDR3 protein: CASSGTGLDYTF
V gene: TRBV6-4; clone size: few; D gene: TRBD2; J gene: TRBJ2-3; CDR3 DNA: TGTGCCAGCAGTCTAGCGGGGGGGCCAGATACGCAGTATTTT; CDR3 protein: CASSLAGGPDTQYF
V gene: TRBV6-1; clone size: -; D gene: TRBD1; J gene: TRBJ2-4; CDR3 DNA: TGTGCCAGCAGTGGAGGGGACAGGGGTTGGAAAAACATTCAGTACTTC; CDR3 protein: CASSGGDRGWKNIQYF
V gene: TRBV19; clone size: -; D gene: -; J gene: TRBJ1-5; CDR3 DNA: TGTGCCAGTAGTATAAAGTTAGGACAGTCCAATCAGCCCCAGCATTTT; CDR3 protein: CASSIKLGQSNQPQHF